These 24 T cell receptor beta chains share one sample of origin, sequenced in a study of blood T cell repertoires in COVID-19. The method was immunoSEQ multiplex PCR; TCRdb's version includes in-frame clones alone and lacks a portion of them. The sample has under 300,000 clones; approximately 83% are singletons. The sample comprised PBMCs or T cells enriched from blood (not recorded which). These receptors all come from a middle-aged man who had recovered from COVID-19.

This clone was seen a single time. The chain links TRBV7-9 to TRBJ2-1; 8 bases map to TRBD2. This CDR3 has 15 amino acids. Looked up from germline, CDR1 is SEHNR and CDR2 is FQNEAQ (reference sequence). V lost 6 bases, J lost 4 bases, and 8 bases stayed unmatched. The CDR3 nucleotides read TGTGCCAGCAGGAAGGCGGGGGGATTGTACAATGAGCAGTTCTTC. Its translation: CASRKAGGLYNEQFF.

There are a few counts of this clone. The CDR3 DNA sequence: TGTGCCAGCAGCCGGACAGGGGACTCTGGAAACACCATATATTTT. Amino acid sequence: CASSRTGDSGNTIYF. This chain uses TRBV11-1 with TRBJ1-3; 9 bases match TRBD1. V shed 5 bases and J 0 bases; nucleotides not matched to a gene: 2. This CDR3 is 15 amino acids long. CDR1 and CDR2 (germline): SGHAT, FQDESV (reference sequence).

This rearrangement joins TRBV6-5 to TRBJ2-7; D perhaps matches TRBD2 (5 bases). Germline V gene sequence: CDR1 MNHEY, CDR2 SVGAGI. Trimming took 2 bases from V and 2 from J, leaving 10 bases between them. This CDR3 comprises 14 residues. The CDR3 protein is CASSYRSGTYEQYF. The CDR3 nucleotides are TGTGCCAGCAGTTACAGAAGCGGTACCTACGAGCAGTACTTC.

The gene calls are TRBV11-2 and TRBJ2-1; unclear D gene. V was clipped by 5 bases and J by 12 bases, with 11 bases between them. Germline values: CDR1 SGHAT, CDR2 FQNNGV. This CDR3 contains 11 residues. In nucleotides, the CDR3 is TGTGCCAGCAGCACCATCAGAGGGCAGTTCTTC. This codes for CASSTIRGQFF.

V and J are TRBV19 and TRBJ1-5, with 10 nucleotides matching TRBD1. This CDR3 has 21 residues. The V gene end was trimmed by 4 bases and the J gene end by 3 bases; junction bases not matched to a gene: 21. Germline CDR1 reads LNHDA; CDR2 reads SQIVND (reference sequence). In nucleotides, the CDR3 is TGTGCCAGTAGTACCAATATCCGGGACAGGGGAGGAAAGCTGCTCAATCAGCCCCAGCATTTT. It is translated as CASSTNIRDRGGKLLNQPQHF.

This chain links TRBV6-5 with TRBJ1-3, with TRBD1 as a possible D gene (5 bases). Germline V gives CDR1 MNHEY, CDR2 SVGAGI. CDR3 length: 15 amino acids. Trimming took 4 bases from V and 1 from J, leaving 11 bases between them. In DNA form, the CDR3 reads TGTGCCAGCAGTTCAGGGTATGGGTCTGGAAACACCATATATTTT. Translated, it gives CASSSGYGSGNTIYF.

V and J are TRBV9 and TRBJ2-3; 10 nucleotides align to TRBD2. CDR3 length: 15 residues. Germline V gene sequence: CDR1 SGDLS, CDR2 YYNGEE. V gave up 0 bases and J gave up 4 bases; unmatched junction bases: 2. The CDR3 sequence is CASSVALAGADTQYF. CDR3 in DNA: TGTGCCAGCAGCGTAGCCCTAGCGGGGGCAGATACGCAGTATTTT.

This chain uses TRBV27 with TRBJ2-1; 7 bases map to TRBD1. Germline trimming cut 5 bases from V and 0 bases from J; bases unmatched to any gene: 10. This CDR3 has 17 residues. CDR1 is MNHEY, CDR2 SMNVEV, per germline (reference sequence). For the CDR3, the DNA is TGTGCCAGCAGTCCCTGGGACAGCGCGAGCTCCTACAATGAGCAGTTCTTC. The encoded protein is CASSPWDSASSYNEQFF.

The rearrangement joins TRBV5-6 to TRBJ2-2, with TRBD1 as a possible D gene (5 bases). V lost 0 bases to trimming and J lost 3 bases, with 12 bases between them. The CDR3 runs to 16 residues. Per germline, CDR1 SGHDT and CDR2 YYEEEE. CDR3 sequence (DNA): TGTGCCAGCAGCTTGGCGGCAGGGTACGACACCGGGGAGCTGTTTTTT. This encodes CASSLAAGYDTGELFF.

The CDR3 sequence is CARSFVREETQYF. CDR3 bases: TGTGCCAGAAGCTTCGTCAGGGAAGAGACCCAGTACTTC. The V gene is TRBV5-3, the J gene TRBJ2-5, with a possible D match to TRBD1 (5 bases). TRBV5-3 is treated as an ORF (open reading frame) with a function not yet certain. The CDR3 loop spans 13 amino acids. Trimming left V 2 bases short and J 3 bases short, with 8 bases between.

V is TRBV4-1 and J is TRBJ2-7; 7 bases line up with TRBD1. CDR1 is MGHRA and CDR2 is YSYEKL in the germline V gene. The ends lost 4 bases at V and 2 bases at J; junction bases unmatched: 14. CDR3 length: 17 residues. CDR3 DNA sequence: TGCGCCAGCAGCCGGGGACACGGGACAGTGAAACCCTACGAGCAGTACTTC. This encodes CASSRGHGTVKPYEQYF.

CDR3 loop: CASSPLGQANQPQHF. The CDR3 DNA is TGTGCCAGCTCACCCCTCGGACAGGCCAATCAGCCCCAGCATTTT. The chain employs TRBV18 and TRBJ1-5; 7 nucleotides agree with TRBD1. This CDR3 is built from 15 residues. V lost 3 bases to trimming and J lost 3 bases; unmatched junction nucleotides: 5. CDR1 is KGHSH and CDR2 is LQKENI in the germline V gene. Full variable domain (outside the CDR3, taken from reference TRBV18 and TRBJ1-5): NAGVMQNPRHLVRRRGQEARLRCSPMKGHSHVYWYRQLPEEGLKFMVYLQKENIIDESGMPKERFSAEFPKEGPSILRIQQVVRGDSAAYFCASSPLGQANQPQHFGDGTRLSIL.

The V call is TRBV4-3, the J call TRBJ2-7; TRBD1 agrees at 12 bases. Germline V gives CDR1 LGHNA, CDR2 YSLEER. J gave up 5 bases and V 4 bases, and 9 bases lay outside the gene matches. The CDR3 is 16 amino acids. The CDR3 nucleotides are TGCGCCAGCAGCCCCACCCGGGACAGGGGGCTCGACGAGCAGTACTTC. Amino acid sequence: CASSPTRDRGLDEQYF.

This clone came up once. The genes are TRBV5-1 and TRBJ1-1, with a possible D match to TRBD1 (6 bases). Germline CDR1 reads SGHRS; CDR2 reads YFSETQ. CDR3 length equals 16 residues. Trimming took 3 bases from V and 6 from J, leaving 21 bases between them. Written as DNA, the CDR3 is TGCGCCAGCAGCTCCGGCAGCCGGGGGGCGCTGGCTGAAGCTTTCTTT. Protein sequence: CASSSGSRGALAEAFF.

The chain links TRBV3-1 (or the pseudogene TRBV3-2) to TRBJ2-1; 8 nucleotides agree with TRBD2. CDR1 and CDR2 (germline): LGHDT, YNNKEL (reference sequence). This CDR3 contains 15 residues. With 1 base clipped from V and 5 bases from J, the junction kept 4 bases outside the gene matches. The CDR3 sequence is CASSQGGAGDNEQFF. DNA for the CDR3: TGTGCCAGCAGCCAAGGTGGAGCGGGAGACAATGAGCAGTTCTTC.

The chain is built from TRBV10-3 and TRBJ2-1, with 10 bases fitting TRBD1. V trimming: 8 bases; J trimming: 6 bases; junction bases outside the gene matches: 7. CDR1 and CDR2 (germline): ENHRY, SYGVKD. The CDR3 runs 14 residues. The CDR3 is CAIWEGQGINEQFF. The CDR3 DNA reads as TGTGCCATCTGGGAGGGACAGGGGATCAATGAGCAGTTCTTC.

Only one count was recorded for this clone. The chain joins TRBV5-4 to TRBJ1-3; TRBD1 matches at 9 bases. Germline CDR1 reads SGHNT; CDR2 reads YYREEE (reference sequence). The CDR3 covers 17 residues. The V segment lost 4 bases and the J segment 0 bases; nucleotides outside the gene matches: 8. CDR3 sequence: CASSRRTGAPSGNTIYF. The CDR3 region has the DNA TGTGCCAGCAGCCGCCGGACAGGGGCCCCCTCTGGAAACACCATATATTTT.

CDR3 protein: CASSSGDGSRDEQFF. The CDR3 DNA follows: TGTGCCAGCAGCTCCGGAGATGGGTCTCGGGATGAGCAGTTCTTC. The rearrangement joins TRBV5-5 to TRBJ2-1, with D unresolved. Trimming left V 3 bases short and J 8 bases short, with 18 bases between. Per the germline V gene, CDR1 is SGHKS and CDR2 is YYEKEE (reference sequence). The CDR3 runs to 15 residues.

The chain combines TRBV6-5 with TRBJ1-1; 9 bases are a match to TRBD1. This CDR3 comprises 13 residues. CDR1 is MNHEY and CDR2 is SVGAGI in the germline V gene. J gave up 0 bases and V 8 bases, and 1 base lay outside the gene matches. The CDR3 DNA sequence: TGTGCCAGCTGGGACAGGGTGAACACTGAAGCTTTCTTT. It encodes CASWDRVNTEAFF.

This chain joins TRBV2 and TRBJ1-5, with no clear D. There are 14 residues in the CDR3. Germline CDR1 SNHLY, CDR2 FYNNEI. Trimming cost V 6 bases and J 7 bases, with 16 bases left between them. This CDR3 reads CASRLSAGKQPQHF. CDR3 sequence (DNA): TGTGCCAGCAGGCTATCGGCCGGGAAACAGCCCCAGCATTTT.

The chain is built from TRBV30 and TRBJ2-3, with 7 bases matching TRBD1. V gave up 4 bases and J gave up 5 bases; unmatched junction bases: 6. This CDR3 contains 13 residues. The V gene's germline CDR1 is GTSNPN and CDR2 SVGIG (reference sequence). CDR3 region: CAWNPGQRDTQYF. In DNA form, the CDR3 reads TGTGCCTGGAATCCGGGACAGCGAGATACGCAGTATTTT.

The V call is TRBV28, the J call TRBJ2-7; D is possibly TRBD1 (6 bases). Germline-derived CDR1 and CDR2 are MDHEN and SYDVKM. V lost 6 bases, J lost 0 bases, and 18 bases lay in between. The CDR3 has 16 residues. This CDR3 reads CASSPPRGTGSYEQYF. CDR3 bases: TGTGCCAGCAGCCCTCCCAGGGGCACGGGCTCCTACGAGCAGTACTTC.

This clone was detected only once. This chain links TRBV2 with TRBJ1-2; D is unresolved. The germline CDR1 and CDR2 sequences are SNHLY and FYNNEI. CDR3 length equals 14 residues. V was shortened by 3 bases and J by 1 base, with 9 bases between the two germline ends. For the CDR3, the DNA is TGTGCCAGCAGTGATTCCGCAGTTAACTATGGCTACACCTTC. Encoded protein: CASSDSAVNYGYTF.

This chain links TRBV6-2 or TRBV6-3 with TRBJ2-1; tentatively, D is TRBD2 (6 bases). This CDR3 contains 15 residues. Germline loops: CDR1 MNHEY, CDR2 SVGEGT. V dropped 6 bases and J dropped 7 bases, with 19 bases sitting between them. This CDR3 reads CASSSLRLEGNEQFF. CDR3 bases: TGTGCCAGCAGCTCCCTCAGACTAGAGGGAAATGAGCAGTTCTTC.